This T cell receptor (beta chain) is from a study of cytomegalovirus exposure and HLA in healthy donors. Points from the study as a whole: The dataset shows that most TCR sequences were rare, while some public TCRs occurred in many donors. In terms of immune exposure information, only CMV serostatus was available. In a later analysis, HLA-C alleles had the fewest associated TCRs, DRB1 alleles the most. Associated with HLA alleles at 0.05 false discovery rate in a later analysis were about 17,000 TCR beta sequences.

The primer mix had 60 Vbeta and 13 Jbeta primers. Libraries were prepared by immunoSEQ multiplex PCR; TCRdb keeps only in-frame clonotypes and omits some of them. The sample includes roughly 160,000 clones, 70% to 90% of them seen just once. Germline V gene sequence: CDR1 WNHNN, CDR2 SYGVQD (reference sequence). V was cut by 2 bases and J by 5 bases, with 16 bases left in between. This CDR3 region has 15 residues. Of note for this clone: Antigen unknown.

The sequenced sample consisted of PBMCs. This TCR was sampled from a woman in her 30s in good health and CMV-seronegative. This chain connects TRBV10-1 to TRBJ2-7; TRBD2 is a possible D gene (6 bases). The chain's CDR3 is CASSEQVGSTDEQYF. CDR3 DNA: TGCGCCAGCAGTGAGCAAGTCGGGAGTACGGACGAGCAGTACTTC.